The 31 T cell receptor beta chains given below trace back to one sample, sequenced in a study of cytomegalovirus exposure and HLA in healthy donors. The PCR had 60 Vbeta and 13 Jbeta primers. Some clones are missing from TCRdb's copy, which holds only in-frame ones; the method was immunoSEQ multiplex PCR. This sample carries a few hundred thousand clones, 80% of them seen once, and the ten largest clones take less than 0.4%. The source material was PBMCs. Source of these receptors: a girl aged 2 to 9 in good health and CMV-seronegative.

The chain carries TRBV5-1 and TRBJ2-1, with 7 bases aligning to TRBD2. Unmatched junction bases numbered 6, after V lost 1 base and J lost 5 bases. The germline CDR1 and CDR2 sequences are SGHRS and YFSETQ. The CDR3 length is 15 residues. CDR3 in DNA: TGCGCCAGCAGCTTGCAAGCGGGATACAACAATGAGCAGTTCTTC. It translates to CASSLQAGYNNEQFF. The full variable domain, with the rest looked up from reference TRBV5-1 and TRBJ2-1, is KAGVTQTPRYLIKTRGQQVTLSCSPISGHRSVSWYQQTPGQGLQFLFEYFSETQRNKGNFPGRFSGRQFSNSRSEMNVSTLELGDSALYLCASSLQAGYNNEQFFGPGTRLTVL.

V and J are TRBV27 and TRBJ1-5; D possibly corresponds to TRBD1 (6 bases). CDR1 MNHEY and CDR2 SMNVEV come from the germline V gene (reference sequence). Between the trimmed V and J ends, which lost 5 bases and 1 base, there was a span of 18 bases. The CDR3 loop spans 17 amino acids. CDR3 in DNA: TGTGCCAGCAGTCCCTACAGCCTCGGACAGAGCAATCAGCCCCAGCATTTT. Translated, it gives CASSPYSLGQSNQPQHF.

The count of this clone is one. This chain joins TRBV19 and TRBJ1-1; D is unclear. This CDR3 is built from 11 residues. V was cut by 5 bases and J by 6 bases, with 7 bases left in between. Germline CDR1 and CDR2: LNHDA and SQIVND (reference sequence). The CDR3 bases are TGTGCCAGTAGTCCCGGGTCTGAAGCTTTCTTT. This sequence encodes CASSPGSEAFF.

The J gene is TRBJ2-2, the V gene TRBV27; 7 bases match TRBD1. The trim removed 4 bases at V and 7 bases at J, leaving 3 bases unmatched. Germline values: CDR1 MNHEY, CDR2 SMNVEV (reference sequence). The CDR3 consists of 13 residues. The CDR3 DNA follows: TGTGCCAGCAGTTCGGACAGGCACGGGGAGCTGTTTTTT. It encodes CASSSDRHGELFF.

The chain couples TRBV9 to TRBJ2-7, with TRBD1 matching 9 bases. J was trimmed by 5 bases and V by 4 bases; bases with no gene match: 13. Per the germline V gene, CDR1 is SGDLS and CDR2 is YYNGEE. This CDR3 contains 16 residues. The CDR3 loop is CASSPSSGTGSHEQYF. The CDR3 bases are TGTGCCAGCAGCCCAAGTTCCGGGACAGGGTCCCACGAGCAGTACTTC.

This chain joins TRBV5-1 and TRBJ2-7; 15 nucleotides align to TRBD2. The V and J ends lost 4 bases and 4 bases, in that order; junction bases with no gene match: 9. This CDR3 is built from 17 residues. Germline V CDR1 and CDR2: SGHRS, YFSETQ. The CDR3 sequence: CASSQGLAGGPSYEQYF. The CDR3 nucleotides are TGCGCCAGCAGCCAAGGACTAGCGGGAGGGCCTTCTTACGAGCAGTACTTC. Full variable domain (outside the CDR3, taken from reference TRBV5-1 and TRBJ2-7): KAGVTQTPRYLIKTRGQQVTLSCSPISGHRSVSWYQQTPGQGLQFLFEYFSETQRNKGNFPGRFSGRQFSNSRSEMNVSTLELGDSALYLCASSQGLAGGPSYEQYFGPGTRLTVT.

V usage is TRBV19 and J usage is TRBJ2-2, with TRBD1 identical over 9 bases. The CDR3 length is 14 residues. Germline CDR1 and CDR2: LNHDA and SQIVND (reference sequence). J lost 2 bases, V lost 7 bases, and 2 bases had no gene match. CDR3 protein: CASKGQGNTGELFF. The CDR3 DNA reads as TGTGCCAGTAAGGGACAGGGAAACACCGGGGAGCTGTTTTTT.

The CDR3 DNA reads as TGTGCCAGCATAGCGGGATTCTCTGGGGCCAACGTCCTGACTTTC. This sequence encodes CASIAGFSGANVLTF. The V gene is TRBV28, the J gene TRBJ2-6, with TRBD2 matching 8 bases. From germline, CDR1 is MDHEN and CDR2 SYDVKM. Trimming took 7 bases from V and 0 from J; bases not matched to a gene: 2. The CDR3 has 15 amino acids.

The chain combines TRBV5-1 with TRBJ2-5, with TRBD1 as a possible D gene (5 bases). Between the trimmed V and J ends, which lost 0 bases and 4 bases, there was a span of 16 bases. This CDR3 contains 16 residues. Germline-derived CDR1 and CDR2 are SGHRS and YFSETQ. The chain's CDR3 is CASSLVQGNFLETQYF. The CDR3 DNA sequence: TGCGCCAGCAGCTTGGTCCAGGGAAATTTTTTAGAGACCCAGTACTTC. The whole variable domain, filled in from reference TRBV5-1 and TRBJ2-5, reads KAGVTQTPRYLIKTRGQQVTLSCSPISGHRSVSWYQQTPGQGLQFLFEYFSETQRNKGNFPGRFSGRQFSNSRSEMNVSTLELGDSALYLCASSLVQGNFLETQYFGPGTRLLVL.

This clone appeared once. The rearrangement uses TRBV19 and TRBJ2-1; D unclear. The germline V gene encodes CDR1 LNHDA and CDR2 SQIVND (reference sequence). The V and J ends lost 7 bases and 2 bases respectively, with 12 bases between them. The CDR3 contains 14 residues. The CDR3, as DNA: TGTGCCAGTAAAGGCGAGCGTACCTACAATGAGCAGTTCTTC. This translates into CASKGERTYNEQFF.

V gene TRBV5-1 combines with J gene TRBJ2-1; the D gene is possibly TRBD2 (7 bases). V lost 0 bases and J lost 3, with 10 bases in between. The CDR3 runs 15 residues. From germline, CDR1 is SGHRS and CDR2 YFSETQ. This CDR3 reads CASSLGGGIYNEQFF. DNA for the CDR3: TGCGCCAGCAGCTTGGGCGGGGGCATCTACAATGAGCAGTTCTTC.

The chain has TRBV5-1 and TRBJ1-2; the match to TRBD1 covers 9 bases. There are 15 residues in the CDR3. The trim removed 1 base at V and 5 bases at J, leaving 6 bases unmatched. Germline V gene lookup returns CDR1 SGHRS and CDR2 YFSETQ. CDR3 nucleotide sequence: TGCGCCAGCAGCTTGCGGGACAGGGTTGTATATGGCTACACCTTC. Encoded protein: CASSLRDRVVYGYTF.

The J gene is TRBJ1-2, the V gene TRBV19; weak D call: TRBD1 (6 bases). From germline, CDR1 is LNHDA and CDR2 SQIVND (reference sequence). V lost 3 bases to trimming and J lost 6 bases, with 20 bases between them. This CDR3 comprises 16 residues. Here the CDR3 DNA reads TGTGCCAGTAGTATGCATACTAGACAGGCTACTCATGGCTACACCTTC. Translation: CASSMHTRQATHGYTF.

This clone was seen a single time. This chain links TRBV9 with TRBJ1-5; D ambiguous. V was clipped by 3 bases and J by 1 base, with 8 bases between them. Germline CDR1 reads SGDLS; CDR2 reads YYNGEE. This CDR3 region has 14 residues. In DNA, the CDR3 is TGTGCCAGCAGCGCCGACATAAGCAATCAGCCCCAGCATTTT. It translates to CASSADISNQPQHF.

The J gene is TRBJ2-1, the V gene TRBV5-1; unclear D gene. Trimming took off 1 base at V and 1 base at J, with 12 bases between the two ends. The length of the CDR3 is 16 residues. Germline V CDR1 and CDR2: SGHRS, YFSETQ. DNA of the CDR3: TGCGCCAGCAGCTTGTCCAGGCCGCCGTCCTACAATGAGCAGTTCTTC. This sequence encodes CASSLSRPPSYNEQFF.

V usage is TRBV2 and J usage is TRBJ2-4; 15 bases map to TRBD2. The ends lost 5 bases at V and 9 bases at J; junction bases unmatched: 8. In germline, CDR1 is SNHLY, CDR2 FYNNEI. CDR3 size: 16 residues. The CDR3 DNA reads TGTGCCAGCAGTCAAGGACTAGCGGGAGGGAAGGGCATTCAGTACTTC. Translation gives CASSQGLAGGKGIQYF.

CDR3 amino acids: CASSNSSWDKYF. The CDR3 nucleotides read TGTGCCAGCAGCAATTCTTCTTGGGACAAGTACTTC. The genes are TRBV7-8 and TRBJ2-7; tentatively, D is TRBD1 (6 bases). V was pared by 5 bases and J by 11 bases, with 16 bases between. The length of the CDR3 is 12 residues. Germline CDR1 and CDR2: SGHVS and FQNEAQ.

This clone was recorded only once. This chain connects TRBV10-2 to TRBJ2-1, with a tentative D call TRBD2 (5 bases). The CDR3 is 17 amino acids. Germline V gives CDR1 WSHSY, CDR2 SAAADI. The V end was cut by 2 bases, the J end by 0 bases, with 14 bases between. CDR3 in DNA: TGCGCCAGCAGTGAGGTTGTAGCGACGAGCTCCTACAATGAGCAGTTCTTC. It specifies CASSEVVATSSYNEQFF.

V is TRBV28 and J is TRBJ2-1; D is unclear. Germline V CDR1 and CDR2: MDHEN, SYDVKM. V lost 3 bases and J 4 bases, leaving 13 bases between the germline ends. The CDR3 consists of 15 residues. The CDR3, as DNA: TGTGCCAGCAGTTTTGCCGGGTCTCAATACAATGAGCAGTTCTTC. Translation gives CASSFAGSQYNEQFF.

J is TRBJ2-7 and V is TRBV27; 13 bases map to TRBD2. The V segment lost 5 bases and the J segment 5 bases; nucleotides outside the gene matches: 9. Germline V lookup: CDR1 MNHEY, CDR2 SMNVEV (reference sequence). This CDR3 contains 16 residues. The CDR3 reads CASSPRTSGRRHEQYF. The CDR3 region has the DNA TGTGCCAGCAGTCCTCGGACTAGCGGGAGAAGGCACGAGCAGTACTTC.

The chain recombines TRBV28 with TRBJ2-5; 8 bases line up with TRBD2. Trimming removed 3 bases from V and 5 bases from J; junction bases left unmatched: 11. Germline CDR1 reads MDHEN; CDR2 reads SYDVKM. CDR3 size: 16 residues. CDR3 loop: CASSFVGRAAWETQYF. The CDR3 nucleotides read TGTGCCAGCAGTTTTGTCGGGAGGGCCGCTTGGGAGACCCAGTACTTC. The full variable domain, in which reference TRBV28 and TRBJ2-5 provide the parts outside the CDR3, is DVKVTQSSRYLVKRTGEKVFLECVQDMDHENMFWYRQDPGLGLRLIYFSYDVKMKEKGDIPEGYSVSREKKERFSLILESASTNQTSMYLCASSFVGRAAWETQYFGPGTRLLVL.

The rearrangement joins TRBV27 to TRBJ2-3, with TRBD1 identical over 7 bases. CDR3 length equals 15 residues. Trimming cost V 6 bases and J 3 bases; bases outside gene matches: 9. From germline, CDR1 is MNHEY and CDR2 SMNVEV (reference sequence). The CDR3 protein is CASSLVTGPTDTQYF. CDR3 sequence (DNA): TGTGCCAGCAGCCTAGTGACAGGGCCGACAGATACGCAGTATTTT.

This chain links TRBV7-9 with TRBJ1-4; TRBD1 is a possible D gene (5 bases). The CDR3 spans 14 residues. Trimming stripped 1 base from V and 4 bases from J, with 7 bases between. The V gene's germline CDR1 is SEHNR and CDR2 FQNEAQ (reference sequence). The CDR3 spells CASSLGQINEKLFF. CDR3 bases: TGTGCCAGCAGCTTAGGACAGATTAATGAAAAACTGTTTTTT.

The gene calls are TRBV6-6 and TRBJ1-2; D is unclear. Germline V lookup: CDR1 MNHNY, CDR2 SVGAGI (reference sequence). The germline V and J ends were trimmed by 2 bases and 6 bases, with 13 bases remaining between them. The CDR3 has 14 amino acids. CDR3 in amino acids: CASSYDFSMDGYTF. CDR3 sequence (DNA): TGTGCCAGCAGTTACGACTTCTCGATGGATGGCTACACCTTC.

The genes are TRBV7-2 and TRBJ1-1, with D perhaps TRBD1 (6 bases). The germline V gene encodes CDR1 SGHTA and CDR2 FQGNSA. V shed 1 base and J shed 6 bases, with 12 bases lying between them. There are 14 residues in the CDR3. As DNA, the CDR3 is TGTGCCAGCAGCTTAGGAACAGGGTGGGCTGAAGCTTTCTTT. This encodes CASSLGTGWAEAFF.

Here the CDR3 DNA reads TGTGCCAGTAGTATTGTATATAGCAATCAGCCCCAGCATTTT. The encoded protein is CASSIVYSNQPQHF. V gene TRBV19 combines with J gene TRBJ1-5; D unclear. Trimming took 3 bases from V and 0 from J, leaving 6 bases between them. CDR3 length: 14 residues. Germline CDR1 and CDR2: LNHDA and SQIVND (reference sequence).

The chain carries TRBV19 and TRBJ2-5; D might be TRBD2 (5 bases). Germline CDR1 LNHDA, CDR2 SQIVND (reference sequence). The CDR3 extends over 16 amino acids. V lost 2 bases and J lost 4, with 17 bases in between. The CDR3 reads CASSIRGALLGETQYF. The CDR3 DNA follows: TGTGCCAGTAGTATACGGGGAGCCCTGCTCGGAGAGACCCAGTACTTC. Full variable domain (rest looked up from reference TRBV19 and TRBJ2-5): DGGITQSPKYLFRKEGQNVTLSCEQNLNHDAMYWYRQDPGQGLRLIYYSQIVNDFQKGDIAEGYSVSREKKESFPLTVTSAQKNPTAFYLCASSIRGALLGETQYFGPGTRLLVL.

This chain's CDR3 is CASSLRGYQETQYF. In DNA form, the CDR3 reads TGTGCCAGCAGCTTACGCGGGTACCAAGAGACCCAGTACTTC. The chain is built from TRBV7-2 and TRBJ2-5, with D possibly matching TRBD2 (5 bases). V gave up 2 bases and J gave up 0 bases, with 7 bases separating them. The CDR3 runs to 14 residues. Germline-derived CDR1 and CDR2 are SGHTA and FQGNSA.

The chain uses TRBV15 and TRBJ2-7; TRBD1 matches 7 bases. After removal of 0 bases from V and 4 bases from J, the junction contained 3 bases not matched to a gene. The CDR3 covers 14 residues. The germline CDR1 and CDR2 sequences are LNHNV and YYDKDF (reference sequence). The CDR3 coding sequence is TGTGCCACCAGCAGAGATAGGGGGCCATACGAGCAGTACTTC. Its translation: CATSRDRGPYEQYF.

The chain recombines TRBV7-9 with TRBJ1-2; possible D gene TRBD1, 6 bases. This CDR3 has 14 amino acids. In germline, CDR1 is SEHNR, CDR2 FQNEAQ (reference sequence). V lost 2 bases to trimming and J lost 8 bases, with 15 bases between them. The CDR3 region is CASSLIFRGGGYTF. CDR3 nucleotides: TGTGCCAGCAGCTTAATCTTCAGGGGCGGCGGCTACACCTTC.

The DNA of the CDR3 is TGTGCCAGCTCACCGGACAGGGGAAATAGCAATCAGCCCCAGCATTTT. Translated: CASSPDRGNSNQPQHF. The chain uses TRBV18 and TRBJ1-5; 9 bases are a match to TRBD1. CDR3 length equals 16 residues. CDR1 and CDR2 from the germline V gene are KGHSH and LQKENI. Germline trimming cut 3 bases from V and 0 bases from J; bases unmatched to any gene: 3. Full variable domain (outside the CDR3, taken from reference TRBV18 and TRBJ1-5): NAGVMQNPRHLVRRRGQEARLRCSPMKGHSHVYWYRQLPEEGLKFMVYLQKENIIDESGMPKERFSAEFPKEGPSILRIQQVVRGDSAAYFCASSPDRGNSNQPQHFGDGTRLSIL.